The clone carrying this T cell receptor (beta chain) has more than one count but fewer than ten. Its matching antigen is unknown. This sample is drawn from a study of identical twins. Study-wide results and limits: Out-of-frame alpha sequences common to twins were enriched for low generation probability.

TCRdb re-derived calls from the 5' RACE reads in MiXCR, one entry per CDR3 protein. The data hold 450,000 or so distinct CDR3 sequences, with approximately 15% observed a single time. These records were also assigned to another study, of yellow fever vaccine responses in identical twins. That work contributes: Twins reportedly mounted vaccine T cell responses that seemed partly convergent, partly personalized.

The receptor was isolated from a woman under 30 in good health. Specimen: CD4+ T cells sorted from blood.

The CDR3 DNA sequence: TGCAGTGCTAGAGGAGTTGGGGAGCAGTACTTC. Translated, it gives CSARGVGEQYF. V is TRBV20-1 and J is TRBJ2-7; D not certain. This CDR3 contains 11 residues. Germline loops: CDR1 DFQATT, CDR2 SNEGSKA (reference sequence). With 1 base removed from V and 7 bases from J, the gap between germline ends came to 8 bases.